One T cell receptor (beta chain) is described in this entry. The antigen is undetermined. This record belongs to a study of vaccination and CD4 T cells after COVID-19. Looking at the study overall: A median of 72 days (range 14 to 241) separated dose two from the taking of post-vaccine samples.

Sample time point: late sampling 161 to 241 days after vaccination in three convalescent patients. MiXCR, run by TCRdb on the PCR reads, gives a single entry per CDR3 protein. The top ten hold approximately 5% of the sample, which has more than 35,000 distinct CDR3 sequences, under 45% seen once. Whole-study results and caveats: The study found that a median approximately 84% of reactive clones in convalescent patients appeared only post-vaccination. SARS-CoV-2-reactive clonotype medians increased from around 21 to 38, not significantly.

Sample: CD4+ T cells from blood, taken about 7 months after SARS-CoV-2 vaccination. This TCR was sampled from a human donor who had recovered from COVID-19.

The CDR3 sequence: CASSSWTSGNTGELFF. The DNA for the CDR3 is TGTGCCAGCAGTTCCTGGACTAGCGGGAACACCGGGGAGCTGTTTTTT. V and J are TRBV27 and TRBJ2-2; 10 bases are a match to TRBD2. The CDR3 runs to 16 residues. V lost 4 bases and J lost 1; bases outside the gene matches: 3. Germline CDR1 and CDR2: MNHEY and SMNVEV (reference sequence).